This TCR beta chain came from a study of T cells after yellow fever vaccination. The germline CDR1 and CDR2 sequences are SGHVS and FQNEAQ. This CDR3 region has 16 residues. V gave up 5 bases and J gave up 1 base, with 15 bases separating them. Using its own MiXCR run on the 5' RACE reads, TCRdb lists one record per CDR3 protein. Found here are around 310,000 distinct CDR3 sequences, 8.7% of them singletons; the top ten hold about a sixth. This clonotype turned up a few times. This clonotype was sampled from a man younger than 35 who received the YFV17D yellow fever vaccine. V and J are TRBV7-8 and TRBJ1-5; maybe TRBD1 (5 bases). The sequenced sample was PBMCs, obtained on the day of the first yellow fever vaccination. The DNA for the CDR3 is TGTGCCAGCAGCCCAAGAGAGGGGCGAAGCAATCAGCCCCAGCATTTT. It codes for CASSPREGRSNQPQHF.